One sample yielded the 26 T cell receptor beta chains listed below, sequenced in a study of beta chain features in type 1 diabetes. Isolated RNA was reverse transcribed in full, so expressed TCRB transcripts were sequenced. The repertoire was sequenced with immunoSEQ multiplex PCR; TCRdb's copy has only in-frame clones and lacks some. The repertoire holds 970,000 or so clones, with 17% as singletons. Sequenced material: naive CD4+ T cells from blood. The receptors shown here come from a woman aged 18-35 years in good health.

The chain combines TRBV9 with TRBJ2-7, with D perhaps matching TRBD1 or TRBD2 (5 bases each). V was trimmed by 2 bases and J by 0 bases, leaving 15 bases between them. The CDR3 is made up of 16 amino acids. Germline V lookup: CDR1 SGDLS, CDR2 YYNGEE. In DNA form, the CDR3 reads TGTGCCAGCAGCGTCGGCAACGGGGCATACTCCTACGAGCAGTACTTC. Its protein product is CASSVGNGAYSYEQYF.

Only a few counts were recorded for this clone. The chain carries TRBV27 and TRBJ1-2; D unresolved. V gave up 5 bases and J gave up 8 bases, with 24 bases separating them. This CDR3 comprises 16 residues. The germline V gene has CDR1 MNHEY and CDR2 SMNVEV (reference sequence). CDR3 nucleotides: TGTGCCAGCAGTACGAACGGCGGGCCCCAATTTTGGGGCTACACCTTC. Translating it yields CASSTNGGPQFWGYTF.

This clone was counted a few times. This chain uses TRBV15 with TRBJ2-7; 14 bases line up with TRBD2. From germline, CDR1 is LNHNV and CDR2 YYDKDF (reference sequence). V gave up 0 bases and J gave up 5 bases; unmatched junction bases: 15. The CDR3 spans 20 residues. CDR3 bases: TGTGCCACCAGCAGAGATAGGAGCGGGACTAGCGGGAGCGTAGGCGACGAGCAGTACTTC. This codes for CATSRDRSGTSGSVGDEQYF.

This clone was counted only a few times. This sequence joins TRBV6-1 and TRBJ1-3; D uncertain. This CDR3 is 13 amino acids long. V lost 4 bases and J lost 2, with 6 bases in between. Per the germline V gene, CDR1 is MNHNS and CDR2 is SASEGT. Written as DNA, the CDR3 is TGTGCCAGCAGTGTTGATGCTGGAAACACCATATATTTT. Protein: CASSVDAGNTIYF.

The rearrangement links TRBV7-2 to TRBJ1-5; D uncertain. The germline CDR1 and CDR2 sequences are SGHTA and FQGNSA. Deletions cut 1 base from V and 11 bases from J, with 18 bases between. The CDR3 covers 15 residues. Here the CDR3 reads CASSLDPGNGRAQHF. The CDR3 DNA sequence: TGTGCCAGCAGCTTAGATCCGGGGAATGGTCGGGCCCAGCATTTT.

Only a few counts were recorded for this clone. The chain is built from TRBV6-5 and TRBJ2-1; D unclear. This CDR3 has 10 amino acids. Germline V gene sequence: CDR1 MNHEY, CDR2 SVGAGI. Deletions cut 8 bases from V and 10 bases from J, with 9 bases between. In DNA form, the CDR3 reads TGTGCCAGCGGCCCCGGGGAGCAGTTCTTC. Its protein is CASGPGEQFF.

This clone has only a few counts. Other DNA variants within this sample encode the same CDR3. The chain combines TRBV5-1 with TRBJ2-5, with D unresolved. Germline loops: CDR1 SGHRS, CDR2 YFSETQ. CDR3 size: 11 residues. With 2 bases removed from V and 5 bases from J, the gap between germline ends came to 4 bases. This chain's CDR3 is CASSFGETQYF. The DNA of the CDR3 is TGCGCCAGCAGCTTTGGTGAGACCCAGTACTTC.

The chain links TRBV6-5 to TRBJ2-7; 7 bases agree with TRBD2. V lost 4 bases to trimming and J lost 0 bases; unmatched junction nucleotides: 6. In germline, CDR1 is MNHEY, CDR2 SVGAGI. CDR3 length: 15 amino acids. The CDR3 coding sequence is TGTGCCAGCAGTTCTTTCGGCGGGAGCTCCTACGAGCAGTACTTC. The encoded protein is CASSSFGGSSYEQYF.

This clone has just a few counts. The J gene is TRBJ2-1, the V gene TRBV5-4, with D unresolved. The CDR3 has 15 residues. Germline V gives CDR1 SGHNT, CDR2 YYREEE (reference sequence). V was clipped by 4 bases and J by 0 bases, with 11 bases between them. The CDR3 sequence is CASSPDISSYNEQFF. The CDR3, as DNA: TGTGCCAGCAGCCCCGACATAAGCTCCTACAATGAGCAGTTCTTC.

J is TRBJ1-5 and V is TRBV7-9, with D tentatively TRBD1 (5 bases). The germline V gene has CDR1 SEHNR and CDR2 FQNEAQ (reference sequence). The CDR3 length is 14 residues. The V gene lost 4 bases and the J gene lost 3 bases, with 10 bases spanning the gap. The CDR3 sequence: CASSSGGNNQPQHF. DNA for the CDR3: TGTGCCAGCAGCTCCGGGGGTAACAATCAGCCCCAGCATTTT.

V usage is TRBV15 and J usage is TRBJ2-3, with D possibly matching TRBD1 (6 bases). The CDR3 contains 14 residues. Trimming took 8 bases from V and 1 from J, leaving 13 bases between them. Germline CDR1 LNHNV, CDR2 YYDKDF (reference sequence). DNA of the CDR3: TGTGCCACCTCAAACAGGGTAGGCACAGATACGCAGTATTTT. It encodes CATSNRVGTDTQYF. The whole variable domain, filled in from reference TRBV15 and TRBJ2-3, reads DAMVIQNPRYQVTQFGKPVTLSCSQTLNHNVMYWYQQKSSQAPKLLFHYYDKDFNNEADTPDNFQSRRPNTSFCFLDIRSPGLGDTAMYLCATSNRVGTDTQYFGPGTRLTVL.

The chain couples TRBV7-3 to TRBJ2-7, with TRBD2 identical over 12 bases. The J segment lost 10 bases and the V segment lost 5 bases, leaving 6 bases of the junction unmatched. Germline V CDR1 and CDR2: SGHTA, FQGTGA. The CDR3 loop spans 13 amino acids. For the CDR3, the DNA is TGTGCCAGCAGCGAACTAGCGGGAGGACGACAGTACTTC. Translating it yields CASSELAGGRQYF.

The chain couples TRBV5-1 to TRBJ2-5; a possible D gene is TRBD1 (6 bases). The CDR3 extends over 15 amino acids. V lost 2 bases to trimming and J lost 0 bases, with 11 bases between them. Germline CDR1 reads SGHRS; CDR2 reads YFSETQ. For the CDR3, the DNA is TGCGCCAGCAGCTTCCCAGGGGTCAACCAAGAGACCCAGTACTTC. As protein: CASSFPGVNQETQYF.

Note on this clone: Distinct nucleotide sequences in the sample also encode this CDR3. The rearrangement links TRBV7-9 to TRBJ1-1; D might be TRBD1 (6 bases). Trimming pared 3 bases from V and 1 base from J, leaving 6 bases between. Germline V lookup: CDR1 SEHNR, CDR2 FQNEAQ (reference sequence). The CDR3 length is 13 residues. CDR3 nucleotide sequence: TGTGCCAGCAGCTTGACAGGGAACACTGAAGCTTTCTTT. This encodes CASSLTGNTEAFF.

In its sample, this clone was seen a few times. This chain links TRBV6-6 with TRBJ1-1; perhaps TRBD1 as D (6 bases). CDR3 length: 14 amino acids. Looked up from germline, CDR1 is MNHNY and CDR2 is SVGAGI (reference sequence). Trimming pared 7 bases from V and 4 bases from J, leaving 16 bases between. As DNA, the CDR3 is TGTGCCAGCAACTTCGGGGGGCCAGGCACTGAAGCTTTCTTT. Protein sequence: CASNFGGPGTEAFF.

This chain connects TRBV28 to TRBJ1-5; TRBD1 is a possible D gene (6 bases). This CDR3 region has 14 residues. Trimming left V 5 bases short and J 5 bases short, with 13 bases between. Per the germline V gene, CDR1 is MDHEN and CDR2 is SYDVKM. The CDR3 is CASSNGQRYQPQHF. DNA for the CDR3: TGTGCCAGCAGTAACGGACAGCGCTATCAGCCCCAGCATTTT.

The table lists this clone with a few counts. J is TRBJ2-1 and V is TRBV6-5; 9 bases are a match to TRBD2. After removal of 8 bases from V and 9 bases from J, the junction contained 11 bases not matched to a gene. The CDR3 is 14 residues long. CDR1 MNHEY and CDR2 SVGAGI come from the germline V gene. In DNA, the CDR3 is TGTGCCAGCGGGAAGCGGGAGGAGCGGCGTGAGCAGTTCTTC. This sequence encodes CASGKREERREQFF.

This clone was detected a few times. This sequence joins TRBV6-5 and TRBJ2-5, with 11 bases that match TRBD2. J gave up 5 bases and V 4 bases, and 3 bases lay outside the gene matches. CDR1 and CDR2 (germline): MNHEY, SVGAGI. The CDR3 runs to 14 residues. The CDR3 DNA sequence: TGTGCCAGCAGTTCCGCTAGCGGGAGGGAGACCCAGTACTTC. This encodes CASSSASGRETQYF.

This clone was counted a few times. Other DNA sequences in this specimen translate into the identical CDR3. The V and J genes are TRBV7-9 and TRBJ2-3; D may be TRBD2 (5 bases). This CDR3 is built from 13 residues. Germline CDR1 SEHNR, CDR2 FQNEAQ (reference sequence). V lost 3 bases and J lost 4, with 8 bases in between. CDR3 protein: CASSLVGADTQYF. CDR3 sequence (DNA): TGTGCCAGCAGCTTGGTGGGAGCAGATACGCAGTATTTT.

This chain connects TRBV15 to TRBJ2-1; TRBD1 aligns across 10 bases. The germline gives CDR1 LNHNV, CDR2 YYDKDF (reference sequence). V was pared by 8 bases and J by 0 bases, with 7 bases of the junction left unmatched. The CDR3 is 16 amino acids. The CDR3 DNA sequence: TGTGCCACCGGGGACCGGGACAGGGGCTCCTACAATGAGCAGTTCTTC. Protein sequence: CATGDRDRGSYNEQFF.

The CDR3 sequence is CASSEAGGRSFYF. The CDR3 DNA is TGTGCCAGCAGCGAGGCGGGTGGCCGCTCATTTTACTTC. J is TRBJ2-5 and V is TRBV7-9; maybe TRBD2 (5 bases). Trimming left V 5 bases short and J 14 bases short, with 21 bases between. Looked up from germline, CDR1 is SEHNR and CDR2 is FQNEAQ (reference sequence). The CDR3 is made up of 13 amino acids.

The chain employs TRBV4-2 and TRBJ2-7; TRBD2 is a possible D gene (6 bases). V lost 5 bases and J lost 0, with 14 bases in between. The CDR3 has 15 residues. Germline-derived CDR1 and CDR2 are LGHNA and YNFKEQ. CDR3 sequence: CASSTSGLSSYEQYF. The CDR3 coding sequence is TGTGCCAGCAGCACGAGCGGGCTTAGCTCCTACGAGCAGTACTTC.

V is TRBV18 and J is TRBJ2-7; D possibly matches TRBD1 or TRBD2 (6 bases each). The germline gives CDR1 KGHSH, CDR2 LQKENI. The CDR3 runs to 15 residues. V lost 4 bases, J lost 3 bases, and 16 bases lay in between. The CDR3 DNA follows: TGTGCCAGCTCACGTGGACAGCACGGGGGCTACGAGCAGTACTTC. Its protein product is CASSRGQHGGYEQYF.

Concerning this clone itself: The sample carries other DNA sequences with the same CDR3. The chain couples TRBV6-6 to TRBJ2-7; D may be TRBD1 or TRBD2 (6 bases each). The germline V and J ends were trimmed by 2 bases and 4 bases, with 9 bases remaining between them. This CDR3 is 13 amino acids long. The germline V gene encodes CDR1 MNHNY and CDR2 SVGAGI (reference sequence). CDR3 loop: CASSYGGPYEQYF. CDR3 sequence (DNA): TGTGCCAGCAGTTACGGGGGGCCTTACGAGCAGTACTTC.

This clone came up a few times. This same CDR3 is encoded by further DNA sequences in the sample. The gene calls are TRBV18 and TRBJ2-5; the D is unclear. The CDR3 is made up of 13 amino acids. Germline V gene sequence: CDR1 KGHSH, CDR2 LQKENI. V was pared by 2 bases and J by 0 bases, with 4 bases between. CDR3 DNA sequence: TGTGCCAGCTCACCAGCGTACCAAGAGACCCAGTACTTC. It yields the protein CASSPAYQETQYF.

The chain couples TRBV7-9 to TRBJ1-4; tentatively, D is TRBD1 (6 bases). V was cut by 6 bases and J by 4 bases, with 15 bases left in between. Germline V gives CDR1 SEHNR, CDR2 FQNEAQ (reference sequence). CDR3 length equals 15 residues. This chain's CDR3 is CASSPTGTFNEKLFF. DNA for the CDR3: TGTGCCAGCAGTCCAACAGGGACCTTTAATGAAAAACTGTTTTTT. Using reference TRBV7-9 and TRBJ1-4 for the parts outside the CDR3, the full variable domain is DTGVSQNPRHKITKRGQNVTFRCDPISEHNRLYWYRQTLGQGPEFLTYFQNEAQLEKSRLLSDRFSAERPKGSFSTLEIQRTEQGDSAMYLCASSPTGTFNEKLFFGSGTQLSVL.